This passage covers 28 T cell receptor beta chains from one sample sequenced in a study of blood T cell repertoires in COVID-19. Repertoires were generated with immunoSEQ multiplex PCR, while TCRdb's copy carries only in-frame clones and drops some. Of roughly 260,000 clones listed, 91% were seen once; the top ten hold 2% to 3%. Sample: peripheral blood. The source is a person aged 18 to 29 with COVID-19, enrolled during active disease.

The CDR3 bases are TGTGCCAGCAGTGATCAACCGCGAGGACAGAGCTCCTACAATGAGCAGTTCTTC. Protein product: CASSDQPRGQSSYNEQFF. The V and J genes are TRBV25-1 and TRBJ2-1; D may be TRBD1 (6 bases). V was cut by 3 bases and J by 0 bases, with 18 bases left in between. The germline V gene has CDR1 MGHDK and CDR2 SYGVNS. The CDR3 is 18 amino acids.

The chain uses TRBV11-2 and TRBJ2-3; 11 bases align to TRBD1. Germline V gene sequence: CDR1 SGHAT, CDR2 FQNNGV. The CDR3 has 15 residues. Trimming took 5 bases from V and 4 from J; bases not matched to a gene: 5. CDR3 bases: TGTGCCAGCAGCGTCGGGACAGGGGGTCCAGATACGCAGTATTTT. This encodes CASSVGTGGPDTQYF.

CDR3 in amino acids: CASSEERVNTGELFF. The DNA for the CDR3 is TGTGCCAGCAGTGAAGAGCGAGTGAACACCGGGGAGCTGTTTTTT. The chain employs TRBV6-1 and TRBJ2-2, with D hard to call. CDR1 is MNHNS and CDR2 is SASEGT in the germline V gene. The ends were cut back, 1 base at V and 1 base at J, with 7 bases in the middle. The CDR3 is 15 residues long.

As for this clone: The sample carries other DNA sequences with the same CDR3. This chain's CDR3 is CASSVLAGQETQYF. The CDR3 region has the DNA TGTGCCAGCAGCGTACTTGCGGGACAAGAGACCCAGTACTTC. This chain links TRBV9 with TRBJ2-5; D may be TRBD2 (6 bases). Germline-derived CDR1 and CDR2 are SGDLS and YYNGEE. The CDR3 has 14 residues. V dropped 1 base and J dropped 2 bases, with 9 bases sitting between them.

This clone was seen once. The junction and the germline gene differ at one end; a read error may be behind it. This chain connects TRBV28 to TRBJ2-7; tentative D call: TRBD1 (7 bases). CDR1 is MDHEN, CDR2 SYDVKM, per germline. This CDR3 contains 13 residues. DNA of the CDR3: TGTGCCAGCAGTTTTTCAGGGGGGTACGGGCAGTACTTC. The encoded protein is CASSFSGGYGQYF.

As concerns this clone: At one end the junction does not follow the germline gene, possibly because of a read error. CDR3 loop: CANSADPRTGSYNEQFF. For the CDR3, the DNA is TGTGCCAACAGCGCCGACCCAAGGACAGGGAGTTACAATGAGCAGTTCTTC. The chain is built from TRBV9 and TRBJ2-1; 8 bases fit TRBD1. This CDR3 is built from 17 residues. Germline V gene lookup returns CDR1 SGDLS and CDR2 YYNGEE.

The chain links TRBV21-1 to TRBJ1-5. TRBV21-1 corresponds to a pseudogene. The CDR3 loop spans 16 amino acids. The CDR3 loop reads CASSKGWTEHNQPQHF. The CDR3 coding sequence is TGTGCCAGCAGCAAAGGGTGGACTGAGCACAATCAGCCCCAGCATTTT.

This clone was recorded once. The chain combines TRBV28 with TRBJ1-2; D not resolved. Germline V gives CDR1 MDHEN, CDR2 SYDVKM. V lost 3 bases and J 2 bases, leaving 13 bases between the germline ends. The CDR3 is 15 residues long. The CDR3 DNA reads as TGTGCCAGCAGTTTTTACAGCTCACAGAACTATGGCTACACCTTC. Protein sequence: CASSFYSSQNYGYTF.

The chain couples TRBV10-3 to TRBJ2-3, with a possible D match to TRBD1 (5 bases). The germline gives CDR1 ENHRY, CDR2 SYGVKD. CDR3 size: 14 residues. Trimming pared 5 bases from V and 1 base from J, leaving 10 bases between. The CDR3 protein is CAISQGSGTDTQYF. Here the CDR3 DNA reads TGTGCCATCAGTCAGGGATCAGGCACAGATACGCAGTATTTT.

Points on this clone: Sequence at one end of the junction differs from germline and may be a read error. This specimen includes other DNA sequences encoding the same CDR3. The chain links TRBV2 to TRBJ1-6; no clear D gene. Per the germline V gene, CDR1 is SNHLY and CDR2 is FYNNEI. CDR3 length: 16 residues. The DNA for the CDR3 is TGTGCCAGCAGTGAAAGATCGACGGGGTACGATTCACCCCTCCATTTT. Protein product: CASSERSTGYDSPLHF.

V usage is TRBV4-3 and J usage is TRBJ1-2, with D perhaps TRBD1 (5 bases). The CDR3 is 14 amino acids. The germline CDR1 and CDR2 sequences are LGHNA and YSLEER. Deletions cut 1 base from V and 7 bases from J, with 13 bases between. Written as DNA, the CDR3 is TGCGCCAGCAGCCAAGTACGCAGGGCCCCTGGCTACACCTTC. Translation: CASSQVRRAPGYTF.

This clone was recorded once. The chain combines TRBV6-6 with TRBJ2-2; D is unclear. Germline CDR1 and CDR2: MNHNY and SVGAGI (reference sequence). CDR3 length equals 15 residues. V was shortened by 1 base and J by 1 base, with 7 bases between the two germline ends. The CDR3 DNA reads TGTGCCAGCAGTTACTTTGGCGGGAACACCGGGGAGCTGTTTTTT. The encoded protein is CASSYFGGNTGELFF.

The rearrangement joins TRBV29-1 to TRBJ2-7; TRBD1 is a possible D gene (7 bases). V lost 4 bases to trimming and J lost 2 bases, with 15 bases between them. The CDR3 sequence is 14 residues long. CDR1 is SQVTM and CDR2 is ANQGSEA in the germline V gene. This CDR3 reads CSVGGTVRTYEQYF. CDR3 coding DNA: TGCAGCGTTGGCGGGACAGTGCGAACCTACGAGCAGTACTTC.

This clone appeared a single time. The chain is built from TRBV19 and TRBJ1-6, with D uncertain. Per the germline V gene, CDR1 is LNHDA and CDR2 is SQIVND (reference sequence). This CDR3 region has 16 residues. V dropped 5 bases and J dropped 7 bases, with 18 bases sitting between them. The CDR3 spells CASSPGWTGRNSPLHF. DNA for the CDR3: TGTGCCAGTAGTCCTGGCTGGACGGGAAGAAATTCACCCCTCCACTTT.

The chain combines TRBV11-3 with TRBJ2-3; the D gene is possibly TRBD2 (5 bases). Between the trimmed V and J ends, which lost 5 bases and 4 bases, there was a span of 7 bases. From germline, CDR1 is SGHNT and CDR2 YENEEA. The CDR3 runs 12 residues. CDR3 in DNA: TGTGCCAGCAGCGAGGGTCCAGATACGCAGTATTTT. It yields the protein CASSEGPDTQYF.

J is TRBJ2-5 and V is TRBV6-2 or TRBV6-3, with 10 positions matching TRBD2. Germline V gene data show CDR1 as MNHEY and CDR2 as SVGEGT. The CDR3 totals 15 residues. Trimming at V came to 5 bases and at J to 3 bases, leaving 6 bases not matched to a gene. CDR3 in DNA: TGTGCCAGCAGTCCCGCTGGACTAGCGGAAGAGACCCAGTACTTC. It yields the protein CASSPAGLAEETQYF.

This chain links TRBV7-2 with TRBJ1-1; D is possibly TRBD1 (6 bases). This CDR3 region has 15 residues. Trimming stripped 1 base from V and 6 bases from J, with 15 bases between. Germline V gene data show CDR1 as SGHTA and CDR2 as FQGNSA. CDR3 sequence: CASSLGLQGHSEAFF. The DNA for the CDR3 is TGTGCCAGCAGCTTAGGTTTACAGGGACACTCTGAAGCTTTCTTT.

The rearrangement links TRBV2 to TRBJ1-4, with no clear D. V gave up 6 bases and J gave up 6 bases, with 17 bases separating them. CDR1 SNHLY and CDR2 FYNNEI come from the germline V gene. The CDR3 spans 15 residues. CDR3 region: CASRARGDLDEKLFF. For the CDR3, the DNA is TGTGCCAGCAGGGCCCGCGGCGACCTAGATGAAAAACTGTTTTTT.

The CDR3 loop reads CASSLGFGTGVYEQYF. CDR3 bases: TGTGCCAGCAGCTTAGGCTTCGGGACAGGGGTTTACGAGCAGTACTTC. V gene TRBV13 combines with J gene TRBJ2-7; 10 positions match TRBD1. Per the germline V gene, CDR1 is PRHDT and CDR2 is FYEKMQ (reference sequence). V lost 0 bases to trimming and J lost 4 bases; unmatched junction nucleotides: 6. The CDR3 is 16 residues long.

This chain connects TRBV6-6 to TRBJ1-2; D may be TRBD1 (5 bases). The germline V gene has CDR1 MNHNY and CDR2 SVGAGI (reference sequence). V lost 6 bases and J 8 bases, leaving 16 bases between the germline ends. The CDR3 has 13 amino acids. DNA of the CDR3: TGTGCCAGCAGCGGAACCGGGACTCAGGGCTACACCTTC. Translation: CASSGTGTQGYTF.

The CDR3: CASSSLQGFLTF. CDR3 DNA: TGTGCCAGCAGTTCCCTCCAGGGCTTTCTGACCTTC. The chain links TRBV6-5 to TRBJ1-2; D possibly corresponds to TRBD1 (5 bases). The V and J ends lost 4 bases and 14 bases respectively, with 17 bases between them. Germline V gene lookup returns CDR1 MNHEY and CDR2 SVGAGI. This CDR3 contains 12 residues.

The chain joins TRBV29-1 to TRBJ2-3; the match to TRBD2 covers 7 bases. The germline gives CDR1 SQVTM, CDR2 ANQGSEA. Trimming took 6 bases from V and 4 from J; bases not matched to a gene: 10. The CDR3 length is 14 residues. The CDR3 DNA reads TGCAGCGTCCTCCGACTAGCTGGGGCAGATACGCAGTATTTT. Translation gives CSVLRLAGADTQYF.

This clone was observed once. The chain links TRBV6-5 to TRBJ1-4; unclear D gene. The CDR3 runs to 14 residues. Germline-derived CDR1 and CDR2 are MNHEY and SVGAGI. V lost 7 bases and J lost 0, with 9 bases in between. The CDR3 DNA reads TGTGCCAGCAAGAGGTCCACAACTAATGAAAAACTGTTTTTT. It encodes CASKRSTTNEKLFF.

The chain uses TRBV5-4 and TRBJ2-3; maybe TRBD2 (6 bases). The CDR3 is 16 residues long. Per germline, CDR1 SGHNT and CDR2 YYREEE (reference sequence). Trimming cost V 3 bases and J 2 bases, with 16 bases left between them. The CDR3 region is CASSSRRDFVTDTQYF. The CDR3 DNA reads as TGTGCCAGCAGCTCACGGCGGGACTTCGTCACAGATACGCAGTATTTT.

The chain joins TRBV7-3 to TRBJ2-3, with 7 positions matching TRBD1. There are 16 residues in the CDR3. The V gene's germline CDR1 is SGHTA and CDR2 FQGTGA. The trim removed 2 bases at V and 0 bases at J, leaving 5 bases unmatched. The CDR3 DNA reads as TGTGCCAGCAGCTTAGGGGACAGAGCTAGCACAGATACGCAGTATTTT. As protein: CASSLGDRASTDTQYF.

The chain couples TRBV28 to TRBJ2-5; 9 bases align to TRBD1. This CDR3 is built from 14 residues. Per germline, CDR1 MDHEN and CDR2 SYDVKM. J lost 13 bases, V lost 5 bases, and 14 bases had no gene match. CDR3 sequence (DNA): TGTGCCAGCAGTGTAAGCACAGGGGGCGCTTCTCCGTACTTC. This sequence encodes CASSVSTGGASPYF.

The V and J genes are TRBV5-1 and TRBJ1-2; TRBD1 is a possible D gene (6 bases). The CDR3 spans 14 residues. Germline CDR1 reads SGHRS; CDR2 reads YFSETQ. Trimming pared 4 bases from V and 4 bases from J, leaving 14 bases between. CDR3 bases: TGCGCCAGCAGCCCGGAACAGGGTTCCTATGGCTACACCTTC. This codes for CASSPEQGSYGYTF.

The chain combines TRBV11-2 with TRBJ1-4, with a weak D call TRBD1 (5 bases). Deletions cut 1 base from V and 0 bases from J, with 15 bases between. This CDR3 is 18 amino acids long. Germline V lookup: CDR1 SGHAT, CDR2 FQNNGV. The CDR3 sequence is CASSLGSVGPTTNEKLFF. CDR3 coding DNA: TGTGCCAGCAGCTTAGGATCGGTGGGGCCTACAACTAATGAAAAACTGTTTTTT. The complete variable domain, with remaining parts taken from reference TRBV11-2 and TRBJ1-4, reads EAGVAQSPRYKIIEKRQSVAFWCNPISGHATLYWYQQILGQGPKLLIQFQNNGVVDDSQLPKDRFSAERLKGVDSTLKIQPAKLEDSAVYLCASSLGSVGPTTNEKLFFGSGTQLSVL.